The TCR beta chain under discussion was sequenced for a study of early T cells in non-severe SARS-CoV-2 infection. This clonotype was found a few times. This CDR3 contains 16 residues. V gave up 1 base and J gave up 1 base, with 12 bases separating them. CDR1 is MNHNS and CDR2 is SASEGT in the germline V gene. TCRdb re-called the 5' RACE reads through MiXCR, storing one row per CDR3 protein. The sample shows 100,000 to 120,000 distinct CDR3 sequences, 9.5% to 13% of them seen only once. This chain joins TRBV6-1 and TRBJ2-3; a weak D match, TRBD1 (5 bases). Source material: whole blood. This clonotype was obtained from an adult who was a healthcare worker with PCR-confirmed SARS-CoV-2 infection or an uninfected control (not recorded which). CDR3 residues: CASSEGGRVGTDTQYF. DNA of the CDR3: TGTGCCAGCAGTGAAGGAGGCAGGGTTGGCACAGATACGCAGTATTTT.